Described below is a single T cell receptor (beta chain) sequence and its context. Its antigen is unknown. This sample is part of a study of identical twins. Unique molecular identifiers were present on the cDNA, and a universal primer site came from template switching. TCRdb fed the 5' RACE reads into MiXCR, producing one record per CDR3 protein. The sample shows a few hundred thousand distinct CDR3 sequences, around 9.7% of them seen only once. Regarding the study as a whole: Cross-sectional statistics, not tracking of the same donors, supported the conclusions.

This CDR3 is built from 14 residues. Germline CDR1 reads SSHAT; CDR2 reads FNYEAQ (reference sequence). Trimming cost V 5 bases and J 6 bases, with 13 bases left between them. Sequencing was carried out using naive T cells sorted from blood. This TCR was sampled from a woman in her 50s in good health. This rearrangement joins TRBV7-7 to TRBJ2-2; D might be TRBD2 (5 bases). The CDR3 region is CASSIQTSAGELFF. In DNA, the CDR3 is TGTGCCAGCAGCATCCAAACTAGTGCCGGGGAGCTGTTTTTT.